This T cell receptor beta chain was profiled in a study of cytomegalovirus exposure and HLA in healthy donors. For the study at large: Earlier, 150 million to 200 million T cells were analyzed, and 117 million unique TCR beta sequences were found among them. Study results and caveats: Presence/absence analyses treated sequencing depth as roughly uniform across donors. The study recorded over 150 TCR beta chains that were cytomegalovirus-associated.

This clone appeared a single time. Its specificity is unknown. CDR1 and CDR2 (germline): MNHNY, SVGAGI (reference sequence). This CDR3 has 16 amino acids. J was trimmed by 0 bases and V by 6 bases; bases with no gene match: 6. The PCR employed 60 Vbeta primers together with 13 Jbeta primers. Data came from immunoSEQ multiplex PCR; TCRdb stores just in-frame clones and leaves some out. Of around 100,000 clones detected, approximately 60% appear once; the ten largest clones hold roughly 2%. The chain joins TRBV6-6 to TRBJ2-7, with 12 bases fitting TRBD2. The source of this sequence is a woman aged 25 to 45 in good health and CMV-seronegative. Sequenced input: PBMCs. Written as DNA, the CDR3 is TGTGCCAGCAGGATCCTAGCGGGAGGGAGCTCCTACGAGCAGTACTTC. Translating it yields CASRILAGGSSYEQYF.